Described below is a single T cell receptor beta chain sequence and its context. Its antigen is as yet unknown. This record comes from a study of cytomegalovirus exposure and HLA in healthy donors. Findings and limits, study-wide: Per published reports, the classifier diagnosed cytomegalovirus status with high specificity and sensitivity.

Sequenced by immunoSEQ multiplex PCR; TCRdb stores in-frame clones only, minus some. The repertoire includes 92,000 or so clones, 96% of them detected once, and over 0.7% sits in the top ten. After removal of 7 bases from V and 12 bases from J, the junction contained 19 bases not matched to a gene. Germline V gives CDR1 SQVTM, CDR2 ANQGSEA. There are 15 residues in the CDR3. The TCR sequence derives from a man younger than 35 in good health and CMV-seronegative. The sample consisted of PBMCs. This sequence joins TRBV29-1 and TRBJ1-4; 8 bases are a match to TRBD1. CDR3 loop: CSAKPRQGPLGELFF. As DNA, the CDR3 is TGCAGCGCTAAACCTCGACAGGGGCCCCTCGGTGAACTGTTTTTT.